This TCR beta chain was obtained from a study of cytomegalovirus exposure and HLA in healthy donors. Study-wide context: From donors who were HLA-typed, an early data release held 80 million or so unique TCRs.

The PCR contained 60 Vbeta and 13 Jbeta primers. Profiling relied on immunoSEQ multiplex PCR, and the TCRdb table lists in-frame clones only, not all of them. This table holds approximately 89,000 clones, approximately 76% found once. As regards this clone: The antigen is not known.

The germline gives CDR1 PRHDT, CDR2 FYEKMQ (reference sequence). Trimming cost V 6 bases and J 2 bases, with 12 bases left between them. CDR3 length equals 14 residues. Overall study findings and caveats: The study listed roughly 150 cytomegalovirus-associated TCR beta chains.

The chain employs TRBV13 and TRBJ2-3, with D perhaps matching TRBD2 (6 bases). This receptor was obtained from a young man in good health and CMV-seropositive. The sequencing input was PBMCs. The CDR3 loop is CASSIGGLTDTQYF. CDR3 sequence (DNA): TGTGCCAGCAGTATCGGGGGACTCACAGATACGCAGTATTTT.